This T cell receptor (beta chain) comes out of a study of T cells after yellow fever vaccination. TCRdb ran MiXCR on the 5' RACE reads and lists one entry per CDR3 protein. Here the sample spans over 300,000 distinct CDR3 sequences, roughly 4.3% being singletons. The sample holds many counts of this clonotype. The CDR3 is 13 amino acids. Trimming pared 4 bases from V and 7 bases from J, leaving 16 bases between. The germline gives CDR1 DFQATT, CDR2 SNEGSKA (reference sequence). The rearrangement joins TRBV20-1 to TRBJ2-5; a possible D gene is TRBD1 (6 bases). Source: PBMCs, taken 5 days after the yellow fever booster vaccination. This clonotype was sampled from a man between 18 and 29 years old who received the YFV17D yellow fever vaccine. The CDR3 region has the DNA TGCAGTGCTAAGGCAGGGGTCAAGTTGACCCAGTACTTC. Residues: CSAKAGVKLTQYF.